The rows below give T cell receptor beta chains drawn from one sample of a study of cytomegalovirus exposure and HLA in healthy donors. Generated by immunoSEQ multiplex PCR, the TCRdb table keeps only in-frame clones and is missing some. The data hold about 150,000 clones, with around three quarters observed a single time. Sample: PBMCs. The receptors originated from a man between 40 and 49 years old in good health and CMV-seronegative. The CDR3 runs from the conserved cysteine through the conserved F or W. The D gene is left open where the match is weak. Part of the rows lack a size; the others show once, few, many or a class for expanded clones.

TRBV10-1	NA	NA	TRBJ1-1	CASSESWGGKAFF	TGCGCCAGCAGTGAGTCGTGGGGAGGTAAAGCTTTCTTT
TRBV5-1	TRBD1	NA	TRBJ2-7	CASSLAGDSYEQYF	TGCGCCAGCAGCTTGGCAGGGGACAGCTACGAGCAGTACTTC
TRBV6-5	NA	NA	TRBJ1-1	CASRAGVRTEAFF	TGTGCCAGCAGAGCAGGGGTAAGAACTGAAGCTTTCTTT
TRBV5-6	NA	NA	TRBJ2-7	CASSLKESNEQYF	TGTGCCAGCAGCTTGAAGGAGAGCAACGAGCAGTACTTC
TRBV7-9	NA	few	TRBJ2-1	CASSLSRRLNEQFF	TGTGCCAGCAGCCTATCCCGTCGGTTAAATGAGCAGTTCTTC
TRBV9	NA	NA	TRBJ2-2	CASSVYRAGELFF	TGTGCCAGCAGCGTATACAGGGCCGGGGAGCTGTTTTTT
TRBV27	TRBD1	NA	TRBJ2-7	CASNRGYEQYF	TGTGCCAGCAACAGGGGCTACGAGCAGTACTTC
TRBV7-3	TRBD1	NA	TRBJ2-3	CASSLTGFDTDTQYF	TGTGCCAGCAGCCTGACAGGGTTTGACACAGATACGCAGTATTTT
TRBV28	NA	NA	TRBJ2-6	CASSPSRLGANGLTF	TGTGCCAGCAGTCCCTCACGTCTTGGGGCCAACGGCCTGACTTTC
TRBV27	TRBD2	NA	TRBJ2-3	CASRTGLAADTQYF	TGTGCCAGCAGGACCGGACTAGCTGCAGATACGCAGTATTTT
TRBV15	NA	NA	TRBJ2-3	CATLEDSASTDTQYF	TGTGCCACCCTTGAAGACTCCGCTAGCACAGATACGCAGTATTTT
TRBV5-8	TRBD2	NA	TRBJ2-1	CASSLGTSERNEQFF	TGTGCCAGCAGCTTAGGGACTAGCGAACGGAATGAGCAGTTCTTC
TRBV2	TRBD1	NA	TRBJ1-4	CASNLPGQDNEKLFF	TGTGCCAGTAATCTCCCGGGACAGGATAATGAAAAACTGTTTTTT
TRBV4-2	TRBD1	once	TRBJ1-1	CASSLGPGGSAAANTEAFF	TGTGCCAGCAGCCTCGGTCCAGGGGGCTCAGCAGCCGCGAACACTGAAGCTTTCTTT
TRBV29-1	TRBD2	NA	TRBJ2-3	CSGEASGTDTQYF	TGCAGCGGAGAAGCGAGCGGGACCGATACGCAGTATTTT
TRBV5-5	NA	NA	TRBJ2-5	CASSLVAGYKETQYF	TGTGCCAGCAGCTTGGTGGCAGGGTATAAGGAGACCCAGTACTTC
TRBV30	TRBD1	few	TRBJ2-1	CAWSGTGGVEQFF	TGTGCCTGGAGTGGAACAGGGGGCGTTGAGCAGTTCTTC
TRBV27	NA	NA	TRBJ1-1	CASSLAGGNTEAFF	TGTGCCAGCAGTTTAGCGGGGGGGAACACTGAAGCTTTCTTT
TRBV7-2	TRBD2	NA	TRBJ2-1	CASSLGGLGVPEQFF	TGTGCCAGCAGCTTGGGAGGACTAGGGGTCCCTGAGCAGTTCTTC
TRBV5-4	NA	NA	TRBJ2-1	CASSEGGYNEQFF	TGTGCCAGCAGCGAGGGAGGATACAATGAGCAGTTCTTC
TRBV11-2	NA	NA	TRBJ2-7	CASSLSYGSTYEQYF	TGTGCCAGCAGCTTATCGTACGGGAGCACTTACGAGCAGTACTTC
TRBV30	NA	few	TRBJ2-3	CAWSVAGGTDTQYF	TGTGCCTGGAGTGTGGCAGGGGGCACAGATACGCAGTATTTT
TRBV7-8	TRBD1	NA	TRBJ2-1	CASSLVDRGPYNEQFF	TGTGCCAGCAGCTTAGTCGACAGGGGCCCTTACAATGAGCAGTTCTTC
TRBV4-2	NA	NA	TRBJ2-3	CASSQEPGTGRRADTQYF	TGTGCCAGCAGCCAAGAACCTGGTACCGGGAGAAGGGCAGATACGCAGTATTTT
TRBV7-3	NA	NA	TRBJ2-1	CASSLNPRRNNEQFF	TGTGCCAGCAGCTTAAACCCCCGGAGGAACAATGAGCAGTTCTTC
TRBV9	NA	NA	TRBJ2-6	CASSVQASGANVLTF	TGTGCCAGCAGCGTTCAGGCCTCTGGGGCCAACGTCCTGACTTTC
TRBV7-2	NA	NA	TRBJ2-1	CASSLEVGFSYNEQFF	TGTGCCAGCAGCTTGGAGGTCGGATTCTCCTACAATGAGCAGTTCTTC
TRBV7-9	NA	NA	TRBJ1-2	CSSSHGEYGYTF	TGTTCCAGCAGCCACGGGGAGTATGGCTACACCTTC
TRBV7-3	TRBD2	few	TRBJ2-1	CASSQGTSGRIPYNEQFF	TGTGCCAGCAGCCAGGGGACTAGCGGGAGGATACCCTACAATGAGCAGTTCTTC
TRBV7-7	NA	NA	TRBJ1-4	CASSSGVGRNEKLFF	TGTGCCAGCAGCTCAGGGGTCGGCAGGAATGAAAAACTGTTTTTT
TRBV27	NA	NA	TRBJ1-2	CASSPLEGTYGYTF	TGTGCCAGCAGTCCCCTGGAGGGTACCTATGGCTACACCTTC
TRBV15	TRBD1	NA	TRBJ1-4	CATSKPQGAVEKLFF	TGTGCCACCAGCAAACCACAGGGGGCAGTTGAAAAACTGTTTTTT
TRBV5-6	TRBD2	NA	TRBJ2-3	CASSFGRTSITDTQYF	TGTGCCAGCAGCTTCGGAAGGACTAGCATCACAGATACGCAGTATTTT
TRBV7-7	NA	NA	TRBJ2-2	CASTSGQGPNTGELFF	TGTGCCAGCACCTCTGGTCAGGGGCCGAACACCGGGGAGCTGTTTTTT
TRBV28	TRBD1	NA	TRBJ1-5	CASSLGQFGARQPQHF	TGTGCCAGCAGCCTGGGACAGTTTGGAGCGAGACAGCCCCAGCATTTT
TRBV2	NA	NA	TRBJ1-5	CASSEEAGGNQPQHF	TGTGCCAGCAGTGAAGAGGCAGGGGGCAATCAGCCCCAGCATTTT
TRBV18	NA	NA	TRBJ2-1	CASFGREQFF	TGTGCCAGTTTCGGCAGGGAGCAGTTCTTC
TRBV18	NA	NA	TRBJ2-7	CASSPVAQGTHEQYF	TGTGCCAGCTCACCCGTCGCGCAGGGGACCCACGAGCAGTACTTC
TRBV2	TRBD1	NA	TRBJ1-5	CASSDRTGGIQPQHF	TGTGCCAGCAGTGATCGGACAGGGGGAATACAGCCCCAGCATTTT
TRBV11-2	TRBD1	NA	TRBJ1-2	CASSSGQGLGYTF	TGTGCCAGCAGCTCCGGACAGGGACTTGGCTACACCTTC
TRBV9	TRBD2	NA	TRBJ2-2	CASSLAGTSTGELFF	TGTGCCAGCAGCCTAGCCGGGACTAGCACCGGGGAGCTGTTTTTT
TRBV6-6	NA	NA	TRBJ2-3	CASSYGQGPDTQYF	TGTGCCAGCAGTTACGGGCAGGGGCCAGATACGCAGTATTTT
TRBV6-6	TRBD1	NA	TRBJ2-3	CASSSTGLGTQYF	TGTGCCAGCAGTTCGACAGGGCTAGGTACGCAGTATTTT
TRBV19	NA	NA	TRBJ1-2	CASSILPGGGYGYTF	TGTGCCAGTAGTATTCTGCCGGGGGGTGGCTATGGCTACACCTTC
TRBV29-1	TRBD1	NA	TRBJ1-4	CSVEVGTGRMGKLFF	TGCAGCGTTGAGGTCGGGACAGGGAGGATGGGAAAACTGTTTTTT
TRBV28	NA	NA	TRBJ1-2	CAITLPGTGSLYGYTF	TGTGCCATTACTCTTCCCGGGACTGGCTCCCTATATGGCTACACCTTC
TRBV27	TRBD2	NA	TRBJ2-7	CASSSLAGEYEQYF	TGTGCCAGCAGTTCCTTAGCGGGAGAGTACGAGCAGTACTTC
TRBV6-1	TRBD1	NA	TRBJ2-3	CASRLTGQGADTQYF	TGTGCCAGCAGACTTACGGGACAGGGGGCAGATACGCAGTATTTT
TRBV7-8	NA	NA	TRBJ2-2	CASSLAGRAEMFF	TGTGCCAGCAGCTTAGCCGGCAGGGCGGAAATGTTTTTT
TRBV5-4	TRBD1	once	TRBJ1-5	CASSLTGDDQPQHF	TGTGCCAGCAGCCTCACAGGGGATGATCAGCCCCAGCATTTT
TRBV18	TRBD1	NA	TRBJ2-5	CASSLLLTGGETQYF	TGTGCCAGCTCACTCCTCTTGACAGGGGGAGAGACCCAGTACTTC
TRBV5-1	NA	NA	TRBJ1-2	CASSFWGQNYGYTF	TGCGCCAGCAGCTTCTGGGGCCAAAACTATGGCTACACCTTC